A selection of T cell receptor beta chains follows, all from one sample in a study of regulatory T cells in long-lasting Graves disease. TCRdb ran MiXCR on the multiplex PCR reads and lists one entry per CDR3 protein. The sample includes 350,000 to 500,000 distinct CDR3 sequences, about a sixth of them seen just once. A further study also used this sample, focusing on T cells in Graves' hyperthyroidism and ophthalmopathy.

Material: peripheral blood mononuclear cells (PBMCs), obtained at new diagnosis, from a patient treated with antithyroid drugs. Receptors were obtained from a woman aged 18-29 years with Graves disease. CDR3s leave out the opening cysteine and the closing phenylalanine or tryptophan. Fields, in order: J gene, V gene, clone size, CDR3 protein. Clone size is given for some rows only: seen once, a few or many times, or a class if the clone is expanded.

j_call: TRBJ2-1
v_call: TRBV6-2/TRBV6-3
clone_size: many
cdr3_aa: ASSLEGLAGENEQF

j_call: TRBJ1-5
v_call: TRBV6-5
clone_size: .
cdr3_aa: ASSYEGVDQPQH

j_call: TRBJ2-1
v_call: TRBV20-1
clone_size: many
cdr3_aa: RLPGLAYNEQF

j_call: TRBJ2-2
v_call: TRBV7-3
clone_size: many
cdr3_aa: ASSSTSGRGLVNTGELF

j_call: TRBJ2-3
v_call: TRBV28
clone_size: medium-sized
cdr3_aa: ASSYLYSSTDTQY

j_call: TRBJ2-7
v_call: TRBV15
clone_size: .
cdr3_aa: ATSGDRASYEQY

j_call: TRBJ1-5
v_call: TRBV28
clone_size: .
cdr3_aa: ASSLTGATQPQH

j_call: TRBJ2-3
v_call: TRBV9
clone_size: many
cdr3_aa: ASSVAAGGTDTQY

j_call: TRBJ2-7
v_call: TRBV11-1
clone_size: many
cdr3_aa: ASSWDRAPFVYEQY

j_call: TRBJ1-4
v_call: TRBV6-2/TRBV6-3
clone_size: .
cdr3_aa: ASSESEKLF

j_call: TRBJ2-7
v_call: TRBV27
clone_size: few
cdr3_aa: ASSLWEHWHEQY

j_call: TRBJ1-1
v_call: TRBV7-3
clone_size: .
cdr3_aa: ASSLDESRGAF

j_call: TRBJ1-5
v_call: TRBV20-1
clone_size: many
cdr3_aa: SARTGGNSNQPQH

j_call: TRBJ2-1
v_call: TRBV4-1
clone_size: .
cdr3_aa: ASSQGPGLADNEQF

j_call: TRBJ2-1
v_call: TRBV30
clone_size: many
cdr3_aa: AWSALAGVEEQF

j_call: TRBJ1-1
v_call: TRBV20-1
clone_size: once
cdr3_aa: SARDSGEANTEAF